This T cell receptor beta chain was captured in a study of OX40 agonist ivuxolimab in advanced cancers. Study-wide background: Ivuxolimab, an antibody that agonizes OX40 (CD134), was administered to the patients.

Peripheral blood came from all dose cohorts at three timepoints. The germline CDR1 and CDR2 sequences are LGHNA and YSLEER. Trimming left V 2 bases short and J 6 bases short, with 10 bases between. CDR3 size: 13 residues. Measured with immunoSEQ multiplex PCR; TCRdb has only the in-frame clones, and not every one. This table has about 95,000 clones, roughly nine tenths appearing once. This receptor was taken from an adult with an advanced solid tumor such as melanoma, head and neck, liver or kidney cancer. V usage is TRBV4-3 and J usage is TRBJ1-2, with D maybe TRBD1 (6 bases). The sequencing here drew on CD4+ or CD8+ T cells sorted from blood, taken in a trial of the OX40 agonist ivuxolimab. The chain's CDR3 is CASSQTNRDGYTF. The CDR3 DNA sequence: TGCGCCAGCAGCCAAACTAACAGGGATGGCTACACCTTC.